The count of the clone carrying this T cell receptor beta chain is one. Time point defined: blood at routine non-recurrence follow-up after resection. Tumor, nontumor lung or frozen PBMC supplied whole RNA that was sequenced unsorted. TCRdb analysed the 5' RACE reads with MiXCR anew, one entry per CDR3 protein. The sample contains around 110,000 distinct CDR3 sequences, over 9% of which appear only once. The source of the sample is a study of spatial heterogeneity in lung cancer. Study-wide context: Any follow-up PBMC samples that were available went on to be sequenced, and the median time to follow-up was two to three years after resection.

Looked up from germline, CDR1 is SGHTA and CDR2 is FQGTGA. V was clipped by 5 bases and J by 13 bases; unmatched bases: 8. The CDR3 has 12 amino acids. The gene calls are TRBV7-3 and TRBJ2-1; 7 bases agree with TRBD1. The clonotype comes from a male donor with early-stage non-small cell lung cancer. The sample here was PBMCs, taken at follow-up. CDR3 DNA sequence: TGTGCCAGCAGCCCCGACAGGGTAGTTCAGTTCTTC. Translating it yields CASSPDRVVQFF.